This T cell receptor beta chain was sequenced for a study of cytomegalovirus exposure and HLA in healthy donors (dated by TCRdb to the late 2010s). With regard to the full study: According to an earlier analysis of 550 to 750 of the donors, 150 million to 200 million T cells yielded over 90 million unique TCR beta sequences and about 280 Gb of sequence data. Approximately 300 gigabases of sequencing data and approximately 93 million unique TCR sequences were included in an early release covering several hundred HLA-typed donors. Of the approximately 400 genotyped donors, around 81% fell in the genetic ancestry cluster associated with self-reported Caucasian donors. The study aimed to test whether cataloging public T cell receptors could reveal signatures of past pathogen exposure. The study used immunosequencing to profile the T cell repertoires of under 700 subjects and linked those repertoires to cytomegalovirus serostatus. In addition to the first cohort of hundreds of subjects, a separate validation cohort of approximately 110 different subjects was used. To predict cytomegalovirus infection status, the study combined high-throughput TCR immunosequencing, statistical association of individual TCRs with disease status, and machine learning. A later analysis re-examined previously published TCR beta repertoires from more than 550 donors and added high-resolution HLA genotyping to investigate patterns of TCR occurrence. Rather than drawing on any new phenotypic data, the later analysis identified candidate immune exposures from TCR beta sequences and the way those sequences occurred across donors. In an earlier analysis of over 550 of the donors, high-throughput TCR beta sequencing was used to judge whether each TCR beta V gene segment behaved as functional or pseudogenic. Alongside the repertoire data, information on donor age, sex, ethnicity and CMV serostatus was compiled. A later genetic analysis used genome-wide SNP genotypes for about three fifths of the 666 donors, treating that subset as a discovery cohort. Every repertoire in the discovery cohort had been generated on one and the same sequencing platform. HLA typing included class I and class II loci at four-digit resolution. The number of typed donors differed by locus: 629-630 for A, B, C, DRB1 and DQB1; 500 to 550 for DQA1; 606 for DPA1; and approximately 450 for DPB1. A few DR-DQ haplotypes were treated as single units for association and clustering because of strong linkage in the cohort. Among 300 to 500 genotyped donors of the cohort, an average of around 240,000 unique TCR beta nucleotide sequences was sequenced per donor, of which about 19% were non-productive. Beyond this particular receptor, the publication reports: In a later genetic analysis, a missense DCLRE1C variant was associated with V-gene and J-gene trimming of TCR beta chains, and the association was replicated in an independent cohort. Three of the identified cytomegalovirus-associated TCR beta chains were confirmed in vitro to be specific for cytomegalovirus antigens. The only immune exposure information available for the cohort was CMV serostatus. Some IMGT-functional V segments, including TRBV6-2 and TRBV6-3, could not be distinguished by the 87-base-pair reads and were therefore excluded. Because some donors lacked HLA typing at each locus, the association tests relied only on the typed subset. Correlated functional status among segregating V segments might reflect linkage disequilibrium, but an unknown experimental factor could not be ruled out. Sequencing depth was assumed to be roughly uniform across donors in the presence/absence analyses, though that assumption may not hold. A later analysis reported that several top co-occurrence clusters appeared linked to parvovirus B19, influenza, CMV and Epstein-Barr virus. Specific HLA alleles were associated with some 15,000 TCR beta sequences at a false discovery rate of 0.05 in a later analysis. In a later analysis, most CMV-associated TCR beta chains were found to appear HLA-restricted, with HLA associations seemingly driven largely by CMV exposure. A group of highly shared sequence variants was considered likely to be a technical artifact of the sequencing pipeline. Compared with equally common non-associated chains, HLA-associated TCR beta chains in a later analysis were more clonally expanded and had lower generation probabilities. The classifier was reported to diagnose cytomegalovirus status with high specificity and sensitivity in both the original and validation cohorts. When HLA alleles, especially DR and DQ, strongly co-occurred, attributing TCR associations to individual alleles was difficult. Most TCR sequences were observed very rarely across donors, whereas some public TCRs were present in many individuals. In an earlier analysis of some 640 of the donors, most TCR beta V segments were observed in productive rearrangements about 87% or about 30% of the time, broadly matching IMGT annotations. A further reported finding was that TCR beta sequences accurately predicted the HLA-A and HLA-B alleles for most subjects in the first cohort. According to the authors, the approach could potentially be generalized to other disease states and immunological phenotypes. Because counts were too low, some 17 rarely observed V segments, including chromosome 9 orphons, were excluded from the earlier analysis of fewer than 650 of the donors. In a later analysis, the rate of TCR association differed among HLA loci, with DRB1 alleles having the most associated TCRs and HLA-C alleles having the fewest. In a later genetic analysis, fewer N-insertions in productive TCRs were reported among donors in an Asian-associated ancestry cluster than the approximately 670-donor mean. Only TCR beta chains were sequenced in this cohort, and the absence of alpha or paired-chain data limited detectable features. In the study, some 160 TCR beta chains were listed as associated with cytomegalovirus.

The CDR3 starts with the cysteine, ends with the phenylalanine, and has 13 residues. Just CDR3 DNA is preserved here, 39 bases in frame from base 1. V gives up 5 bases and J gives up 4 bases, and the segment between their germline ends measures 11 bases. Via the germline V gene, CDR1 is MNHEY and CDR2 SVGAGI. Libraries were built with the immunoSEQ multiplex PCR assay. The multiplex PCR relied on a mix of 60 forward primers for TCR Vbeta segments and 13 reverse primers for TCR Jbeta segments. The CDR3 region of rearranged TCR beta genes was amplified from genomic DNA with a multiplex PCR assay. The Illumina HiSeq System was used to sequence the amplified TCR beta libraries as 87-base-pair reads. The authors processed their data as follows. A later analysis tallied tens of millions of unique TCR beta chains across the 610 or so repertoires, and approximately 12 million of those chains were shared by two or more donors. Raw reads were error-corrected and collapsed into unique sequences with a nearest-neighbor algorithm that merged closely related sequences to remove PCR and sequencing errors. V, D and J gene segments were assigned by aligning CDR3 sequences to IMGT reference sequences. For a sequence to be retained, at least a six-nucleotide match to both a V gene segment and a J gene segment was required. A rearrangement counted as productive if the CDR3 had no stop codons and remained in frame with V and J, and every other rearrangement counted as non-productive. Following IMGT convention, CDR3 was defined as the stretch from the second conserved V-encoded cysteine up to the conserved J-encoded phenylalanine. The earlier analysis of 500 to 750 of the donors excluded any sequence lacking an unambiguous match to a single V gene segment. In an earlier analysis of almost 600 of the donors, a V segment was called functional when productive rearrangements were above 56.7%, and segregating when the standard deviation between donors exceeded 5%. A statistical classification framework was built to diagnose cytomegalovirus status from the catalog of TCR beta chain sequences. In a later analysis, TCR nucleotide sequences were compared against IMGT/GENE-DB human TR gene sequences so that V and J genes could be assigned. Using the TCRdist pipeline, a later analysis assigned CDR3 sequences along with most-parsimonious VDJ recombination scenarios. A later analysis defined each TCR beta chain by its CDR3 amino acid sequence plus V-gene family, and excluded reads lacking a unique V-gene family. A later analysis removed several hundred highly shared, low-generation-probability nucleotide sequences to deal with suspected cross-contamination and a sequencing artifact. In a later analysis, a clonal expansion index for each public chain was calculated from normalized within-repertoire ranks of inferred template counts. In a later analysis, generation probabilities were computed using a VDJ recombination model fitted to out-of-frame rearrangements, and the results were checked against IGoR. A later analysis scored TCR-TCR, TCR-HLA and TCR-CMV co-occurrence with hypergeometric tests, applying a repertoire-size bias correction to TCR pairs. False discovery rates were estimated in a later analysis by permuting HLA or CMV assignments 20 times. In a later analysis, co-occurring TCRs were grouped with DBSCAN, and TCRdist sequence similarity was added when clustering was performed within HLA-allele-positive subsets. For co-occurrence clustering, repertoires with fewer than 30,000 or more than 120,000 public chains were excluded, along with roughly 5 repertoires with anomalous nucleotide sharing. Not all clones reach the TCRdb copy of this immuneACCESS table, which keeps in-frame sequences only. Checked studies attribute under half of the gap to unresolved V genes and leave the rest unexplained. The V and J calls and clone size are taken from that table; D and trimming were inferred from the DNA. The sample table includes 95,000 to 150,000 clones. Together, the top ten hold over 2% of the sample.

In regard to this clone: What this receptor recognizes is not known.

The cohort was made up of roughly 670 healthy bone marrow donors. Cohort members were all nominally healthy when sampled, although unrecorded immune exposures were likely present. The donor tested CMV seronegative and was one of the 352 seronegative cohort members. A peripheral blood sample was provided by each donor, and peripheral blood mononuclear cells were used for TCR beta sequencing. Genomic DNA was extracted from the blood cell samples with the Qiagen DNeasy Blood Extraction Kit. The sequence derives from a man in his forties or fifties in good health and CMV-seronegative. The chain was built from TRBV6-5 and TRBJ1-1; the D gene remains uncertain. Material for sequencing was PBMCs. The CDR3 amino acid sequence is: CASSILGSTEAFF. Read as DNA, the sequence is TGTGCCAGCAGTATACTAGGGTCCACTGAAGCTTTCTTT.